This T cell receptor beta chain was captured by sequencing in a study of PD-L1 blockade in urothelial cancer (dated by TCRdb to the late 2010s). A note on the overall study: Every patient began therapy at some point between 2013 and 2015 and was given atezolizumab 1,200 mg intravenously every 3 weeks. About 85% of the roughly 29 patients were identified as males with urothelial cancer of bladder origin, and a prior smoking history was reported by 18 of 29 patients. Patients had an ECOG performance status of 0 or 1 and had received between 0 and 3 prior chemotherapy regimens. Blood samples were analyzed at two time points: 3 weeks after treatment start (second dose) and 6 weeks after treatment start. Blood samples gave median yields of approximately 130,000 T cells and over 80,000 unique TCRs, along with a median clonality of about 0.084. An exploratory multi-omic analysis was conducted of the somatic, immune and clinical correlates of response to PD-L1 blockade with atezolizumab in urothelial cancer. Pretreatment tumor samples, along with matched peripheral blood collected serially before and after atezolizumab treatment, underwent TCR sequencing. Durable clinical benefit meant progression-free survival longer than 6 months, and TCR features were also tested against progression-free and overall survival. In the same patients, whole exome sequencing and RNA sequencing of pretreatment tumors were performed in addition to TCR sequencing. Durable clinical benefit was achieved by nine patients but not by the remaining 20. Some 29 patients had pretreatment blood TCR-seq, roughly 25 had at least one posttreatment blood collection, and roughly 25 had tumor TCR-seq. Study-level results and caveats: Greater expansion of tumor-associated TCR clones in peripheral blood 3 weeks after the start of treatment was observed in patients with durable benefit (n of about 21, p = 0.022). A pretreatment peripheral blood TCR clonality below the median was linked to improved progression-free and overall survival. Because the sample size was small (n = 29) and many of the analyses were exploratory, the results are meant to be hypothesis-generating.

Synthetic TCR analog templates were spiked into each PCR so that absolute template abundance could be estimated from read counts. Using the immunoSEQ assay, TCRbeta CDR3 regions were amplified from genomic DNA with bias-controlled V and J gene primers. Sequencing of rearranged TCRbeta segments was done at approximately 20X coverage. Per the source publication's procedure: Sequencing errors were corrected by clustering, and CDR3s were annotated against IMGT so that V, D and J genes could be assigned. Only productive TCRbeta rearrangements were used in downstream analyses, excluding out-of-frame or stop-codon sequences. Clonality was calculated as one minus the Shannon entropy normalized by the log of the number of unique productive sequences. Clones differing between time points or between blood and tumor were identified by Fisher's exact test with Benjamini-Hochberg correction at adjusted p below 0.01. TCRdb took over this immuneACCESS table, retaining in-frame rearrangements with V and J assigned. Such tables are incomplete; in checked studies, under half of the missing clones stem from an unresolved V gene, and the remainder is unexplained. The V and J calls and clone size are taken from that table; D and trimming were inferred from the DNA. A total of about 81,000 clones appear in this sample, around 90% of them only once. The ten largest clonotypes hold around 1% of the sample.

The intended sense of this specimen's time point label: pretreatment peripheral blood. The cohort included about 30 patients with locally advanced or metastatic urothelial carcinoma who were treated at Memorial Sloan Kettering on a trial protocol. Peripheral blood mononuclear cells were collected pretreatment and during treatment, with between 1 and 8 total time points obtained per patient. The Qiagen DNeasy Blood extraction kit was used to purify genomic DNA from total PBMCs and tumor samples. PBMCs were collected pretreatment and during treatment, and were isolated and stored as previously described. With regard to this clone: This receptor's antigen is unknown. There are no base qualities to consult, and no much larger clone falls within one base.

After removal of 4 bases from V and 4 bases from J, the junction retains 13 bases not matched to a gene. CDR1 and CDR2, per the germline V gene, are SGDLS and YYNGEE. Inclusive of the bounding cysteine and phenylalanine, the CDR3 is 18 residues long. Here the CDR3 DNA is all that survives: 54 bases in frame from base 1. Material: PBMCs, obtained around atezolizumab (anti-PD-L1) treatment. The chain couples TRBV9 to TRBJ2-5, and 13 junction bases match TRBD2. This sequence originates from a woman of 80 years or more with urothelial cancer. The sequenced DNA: TGTGCCAGCAGCCTGGGAACTAGCGGGAGGGTTACCTCAGAGACCCAGTACTTC. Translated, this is CASSLGTSGRVTSETQYF. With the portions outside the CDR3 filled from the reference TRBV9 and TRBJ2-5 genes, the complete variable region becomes DSGVTQTPKHLITATGQRVTLRCSPRSGDLSVYWYQQSLDQGLQFLIQYYNGEERAKGNILERFSAQQFPDLHSELNLSSLELGDSALYFCASSLGTSGRVTSETQYFGPGTRLLVL.